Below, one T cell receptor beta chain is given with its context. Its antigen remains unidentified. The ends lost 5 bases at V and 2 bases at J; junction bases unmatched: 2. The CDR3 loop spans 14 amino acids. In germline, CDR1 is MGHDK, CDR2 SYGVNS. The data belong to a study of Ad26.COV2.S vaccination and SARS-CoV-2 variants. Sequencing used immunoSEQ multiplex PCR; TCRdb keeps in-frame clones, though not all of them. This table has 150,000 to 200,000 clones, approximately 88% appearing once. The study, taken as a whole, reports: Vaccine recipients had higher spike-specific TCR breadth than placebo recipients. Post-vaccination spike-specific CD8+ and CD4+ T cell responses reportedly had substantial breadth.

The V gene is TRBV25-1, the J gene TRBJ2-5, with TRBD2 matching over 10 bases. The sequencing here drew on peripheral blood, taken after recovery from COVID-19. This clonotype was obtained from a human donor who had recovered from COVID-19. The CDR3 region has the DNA TGTGCCAGCAGTCCTAGCGGGGGACAAGAGACCCAGTACTTC. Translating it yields CASSPSGGQETQYF.